The sequence of this TCR beta chain was determined in a study of identical twins. Study conclusions and caveats: Whereas memory repertoires showed no such difference, abundant cord blood beta clonotypes carried fewer insertions. Out-of-frame alpha sequences common to twins exhibited an excess of low generation probability.

Details on this clonotype: What it binds is not known.

Per germline, CDR1 DFQATT and CDR2 SNEGSKA (reference sequence). Trimming removed 5 bases at V and 10 bases at J, with 21 bases between. The CDR3 loop spans 14 amino acids. Carrying unique molecular identifiers, the cDNA also gained a universal primer site through template switching. TCRdb called the 5' RACE reads again in MiXCR, with one record for every CDR3 protein. The top ten hold approximately 0.29% of the sample, which has about 1.7 million distinct CDR3 sequences, less than 40% seen once. The chain employs TRBV20-1 and TRBJ1-5, with a tentative D call TRBD1 (5 bases). This clonotype was obtained from a newborn girl in good health. Sequencing input: cord blood. Here the CDR3 reads CSAGWVKGGQPQHF. Written as DNA, the CDR3 is TGCAGTGCTGGATGGGTCAAGGGAGGACAACCCCAGCATTTT.